The T cell receptor beta chain under discussion was sequenced for a study of CD8 T cells in Susac syndrome. Peripheral blood CD8+ and CD4+ T cells were profiled by TCR beta sequencing. A note on this clonotype: Its matching antigen is unknown.

From germline, CDR1 is SEHNR and CDR2 FQNEAQ (reference sequence). This CDR3 is built from 14 residues. V lost 0 bases and J 1 base, leaving 6 bases between the germline ends. Study-wide points: The study conceded that its TCR sequencing and HLA analysis involved relatively few individuals.

After extraction with the RNeasy kit, 0.5 to 1 ug of the RNA was reverse transcribed using random hexamers. TCR beta CDR3 was amplified by immunoSEQ multiplex PCR. This amplification extended across 54 Vbeta and 13 Jbeta segments. MiXCR, applied by TCRdb to the immunoSEQ multiplex PCR reads, yields one record per CDR3 protein. The repertoire holds fewer than 150,000 distinct CDR3 sequences, with roughly 89% as singletons. Material for sequencing was CD8+ T cells from PBMCs. The gene calls are TRBV7-9 and TRBJ1-1; D is ambiguous. The clonotype was recovered from a human donor with multiple sclerosis. The DNA of the CDR3 is TGTGCCAGCAGCTTAGCGCGGGAGAACACTGAAGCTTTCTTT. It codes for CASSLARENTEAFF.